The text below deals with one T cell receptor (beta chain). The antigen is undetermined. The CDR3 is 17 amino acids. With V trimmed by 4 bases and J by 4 bases, 13 bases remained unmatched. Germline CDR1 and CDR2: MGHRA and YSYEKL. This record belongs to a study of blood T cells in healthy people across ages. Study details: For every two T cells, template switching captured about one barcoded beta molecule. Findings of the study overall: PBMCs left unsorted prevented a conclusive naive versus antigen-experienced comparison.

Then a second PCR, running roughly 7 to 11 cycles, was carried out with a sample-barcoded 5' primer and a J-beta primer mix. TCRdb independently ran MiXCR on the 5' RACE reads; one entry per CDR3 protein. The data contain 550,000 to 650,000 distinct CDR3 sequences, approximately 26% of them singletons. The data were also submitted as part of a second study, on T cells of mothers and their children.

The clonotype originates from a boy aged 2-15 years in good health. The gene calls are TRBV4-1 and TRBJ2-5; TRBD2 matches at 9 bases. Sequenced: blood. As DNA, the CDR3 is TGCGCCAGCAGCCCAGAGGGGCTAGCGGGACGGAGAGAGACCCAGTACTTC. Translation: CASSPEGLAGRRETQYF.